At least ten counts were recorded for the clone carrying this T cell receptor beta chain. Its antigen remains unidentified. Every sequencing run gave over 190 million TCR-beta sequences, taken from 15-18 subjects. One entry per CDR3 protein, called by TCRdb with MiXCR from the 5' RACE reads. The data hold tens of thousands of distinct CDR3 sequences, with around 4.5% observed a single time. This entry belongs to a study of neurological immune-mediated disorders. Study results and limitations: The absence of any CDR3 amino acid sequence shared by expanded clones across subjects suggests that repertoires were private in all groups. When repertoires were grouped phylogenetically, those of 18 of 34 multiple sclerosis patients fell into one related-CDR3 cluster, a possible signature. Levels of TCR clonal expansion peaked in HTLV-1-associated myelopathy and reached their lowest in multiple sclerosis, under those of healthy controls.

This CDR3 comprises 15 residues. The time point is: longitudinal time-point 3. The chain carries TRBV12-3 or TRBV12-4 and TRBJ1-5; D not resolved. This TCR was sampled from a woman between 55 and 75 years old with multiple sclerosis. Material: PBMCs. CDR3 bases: TGTGCTTGCGCCGGGCAGCTTGATAGCAATCAGCCCCAGCATTTT. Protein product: CACAGQLDSNQPQHF.